The clone carrying this T cell receptor (beta chain) was detected only once. PCR was performed a second time for about 6 to 12 cycles using a sample-barcoded 5' primer and a J-beta primer mix. MiXCR, run by TCRdb on the 5' RACE reads, gives a single entry per CDR3 protein. Of about 1.8 million distinct CDR3 sequences listed, roughly 52% are singletons. This sample is drawn from a study of blood T cells in healthy people across ages. This CDR3 has 14 amino acids. Per the germline V gene, CDR1 is SGHRS and CDR2 is YFSETQ. The V end lost 2 bases, the J end lost 7 bases, and 15 bases lay between the germline ends.

The sequenced sample was blood. The source of this sequence is a middle-aged woman in good health. The gene calls are TRBV5-1 and TRBJ1-2; D gene unclear. CDR3 in amino acids: CASSFRPEDGGYTF. In nucleotides, the CDR3 is TGCGCCAGCAGCTTCCGACCTGAGGATGGTGGCTACACCTTC.